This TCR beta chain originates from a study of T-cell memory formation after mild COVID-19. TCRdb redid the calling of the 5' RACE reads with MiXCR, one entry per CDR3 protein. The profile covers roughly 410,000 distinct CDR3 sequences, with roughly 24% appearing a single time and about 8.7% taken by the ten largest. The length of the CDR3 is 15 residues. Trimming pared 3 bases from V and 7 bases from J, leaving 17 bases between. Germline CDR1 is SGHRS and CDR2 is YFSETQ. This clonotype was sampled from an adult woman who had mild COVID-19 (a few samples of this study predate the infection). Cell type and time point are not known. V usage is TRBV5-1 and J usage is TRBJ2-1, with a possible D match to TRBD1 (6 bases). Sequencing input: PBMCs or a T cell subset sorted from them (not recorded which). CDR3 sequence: CASSSLPDSRNEQFF. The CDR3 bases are TGCGCCAGCAGCTCCCTCCCGGACAGTCGGAATGAGCAGTTCTTC.